The next 26 T cell receptor beta chains were all read from a single sample in a study of T cell repertoires in cytomegalovirus infection. Their specific antigens are unknown. TCRdb redid the calling of the reads with MiXCR, one entry per CDR3 protein. The data hold around 540,000 distinct CDR3 sequences, with about 33% observed a single time. Sequencing was performed on cultured PBMCs, taken from culture after CMV antigen stimulation. These receptors originate from a human donor in good health (CMV status not recorded). Some clones in this sample may be carry-over from other donors' samples.

This clonotype was counted between two and nine times. The chain uses TRBV20-1 and TRBJ1-6; TRBD1 matches 7 bases. J was trimmed by 5 bases and V by 4 bases; bases with no gene match: 8. The CDR3 sequence is 15 residues long. Germline loops: CDR1 DFQATT, CDR2 SNEGSKA (reference sequence). The CDR3 protein is CSATSRDRHNSPLHF. DNA of the CDR3: TGCAGTGCTACGTCGCGGGACAGACATAATTCACCCCTCCACTTT.

This chain uses TRBV7-2 with TRBJ2-2, with 7 bases that match TRBD1. CDR1 is SGHTA, CDR2 FQGNSA, per germline. The CDR3 covers 17 residues. After removal of 7 bases from V and 7 bases from J, the junction contained 18 bases not matched to a gene. The CDR3 bases are TGTGCCAGCACCCTACCGGGACAGTCCACCGGCGGCGGGGAGCTGTTTTTT. This encodes CASTLPGQSTGGGELFF.

The chain joins TRBV7-8 to TRBJ1-2; D perhaps matches TRBD1 (5 bases). The V and J ends lost 3 bases and 3 bases respectively, with 8 bases between them. Germline values: CDR1 SGHVS, CDR2 FQNEAQ. This CDR3 is built from 13 residues. The DNA for the CDR3 is TGTGCCAGCAGCTTGGCAGGGCACTATGGCTACACCTTC. Encoded protein: CASSLAGHYGYTF.

In this sample, this clonotype turned up many times. This chain links TRBV4-3 with TRBJ2-5; TRBD1 matches 12 bases. The V gene end was trimmed by 3 bases and the J gene end by 5 bases; junction bases not matched to a gene: 7. The V gene's germline CDR1 is LGHNA and CDR2 YSLEER. The CDR3 contains 16 residues. CDR3 amino acids: CASSQDRDRGRETQYF. The CDR3 region has the DNA TGCGCCAGCAGCCAGGACCGGGACAGGGGGCGGGAGACCCAGTACTTC.

The chain has TRBV7-9 and TRBJ2-5; 15 bases agree with TRBD2. This CDR3 is 16 amino acids long. Unmatched junction bases numbered 5, after V lost 5 bases and J lost 4 bases. Per the germline V gene, CDR1 is SEHNR and CDR2 is FQNEAQ (reference sequence). CDR3 in DNA: TGTGCCAGCAGCCCTACGGGACTAGCGGGAGGAGAGACCCAGTACTTC. The encoded protein is CASSPTGLAGGETQYF.

The chain is built from TRBV5-1 and TRBJ2-4; 11 positions agree with TRBD2. Germline V lookup: CDR1 SGHRS, CDR2 YFSETQ. This CDR3 spans 18 amino acids. The V gene end was trimmed by 1 base and the J gene end by 1 base; junction bases not matched to a gene: 7. The CDR3 DNA reads TGCGCCAGCAGCTTGCGACTAGCGGGATCAAGTGCCAAAAACATTCAGTACTTC. Translating gives CASSLRLAGSSAKNIQYF.

This clonotype was counted a few times. This sequence joins TRBV5-8 and TRBJ1-5; D unclear. This CDR3 has 10 residues. Trimming shortened V by 2 bases and J by 11 bases, and 5 bases separated the two germline ends. Germline V CDR1 and CDR2: SGHTS, YDEGEE. Written as DNA, the CDR3 is TGTGCCAGCAGCTTCGTGGCCCAGCATTTT. Amino acids: CASSFVAQHF.

This clonotype has a handful of counts. The CDR3 coding sequence is TGTGCCAGCTCACCGCAGGTTCAACCCCAAGAGACCCAGTACTTC. Encoded protein: CASSPQVQPQETQYF. This rearrangement joins TRBV18 to TRBJ2-5; D is unclear. Trimming pared 3 bases from V and 1 base from J, leaving 12 bases between. The CDR3 runs 15 residues. The germline V gene has CDR1 KGHSH and CDR2 LQKENI.

V usage is TRBV3-1 and J usage is TRBJ2-3; D call uncertain. Looked up from germline, CDR1 is LGHDT and CDR2 is YNNKEL (reference sequence). The CDR3 spans 14 residues. Trimming took 1 base from V and 4 from J, leaving 9 bases between them. DNA of the CDR3: TGTGCCAGCAGCCAAGGATCTATCCCAGATACGCAGTATTTT. This codes for CASSQGSIPDTQYF.

This rearrangement joins TRBV6-1 to TRBJ2-3, with D perhaps assigned TRBD1 or TRBD2 (7 bases each). The CDR3 has 16 residues. Germline V CDR1 and CDR2: MNHNS, SASEGT. Trimming stripped 5 bases from V and 1 base from J, with 16 bases between. The CDR3 DNA sequence: TGTGCCAGCAGTTACCCGACAGGGAGGGGCACAGATACGCAGTATTTT. Amino acid sequence: CASSYPTGRGTDTQYF.

This chain links TRBV10-3 with TRBJ1-5; D not resolved. V lost 0 bases to trimming and J lost 6 bases, with 3 bases between them. Looked up from germline, CDR1 is ENHRY and CDR2 is SYGVKD. CDR3 length equals 12 residues. This CDR3 is CAISESVQPQHF. CDR3 nucleotide sequence: TGTGCCATCAGTGAGTCGGTTCAGCCCCAGCATTTT.

This clonotype has just a few counts. V is TRBV7-9 and J is TRBJ2-1; D uncertain. Germline lookup yields CDR1 SEHNR and CDR2 FQNEAQ (reference sequence). Deletions cut 5 bases from V and 9 bases from J, with 11 bases between. The CDR3 covers 12 residues. The CDR3 sequence is CASSPLVGEQFF. The CDR3, as DNA: TGTGCCAGCAGCCCTTTGGTGGGTGAGCAGTTCTTC.

CDR3 in amino acids: CASRGMVEQFF. In nucleotides, the CDR3 is TGTGCCAGCAGAGGAATGGTTGAGCAGTTCTTC. The genes are TRBV6-2 or TRBV6-3 and TRBJ2-1; no reliable D call. Looked up from germline, CDR1 is MNHEY and CDR2 is SVGEGT. V was trimmed by 6 bases and J by 9 bases, leaving 9 bases between them. The CDR3 has 11 residues.

The chain carries TRBV12-3 or TRBV12-4 and TRBJ1-4; 7 positions match TRBD1. The CDR3 spans 14 residues. Losses at the gene ends were 5 bases for V and 6 bases for J; bases not matched to a gene: 6. CDR3 loop: CASSKTGRDEKLFF. In DNA, the CDR3 is TGTGCCAGCAGTAAGACAGGGAGAGATGAAAAACTGTTTTTT.

This clonotype occurred a few times. The chain carries TRBV2 and TRBJ1-2, with D maybe TRBD1 (5 bases). Germline V gene data show CDR1 as SNHLY and CDR2 as FYNNEI. The CDR3 consists of 12 residues. The germline V and J ends were trimmed by 8 bases and 4 bases, with 11 bases remaining between them. The CDR3 DNA reads as TGTGCCAGCCAGCAGGGTCTCTATGGCTACACCTTC. Protein sequence: CASQQGLYGYTF.

The gene calls are TRBV20-1 and TRBJ1-1, with TRBD1 matching 8 bases. Looked up from germline, CDR1 is DFQATT and CDR2 is SNEGSKA (reference sequence). The CDR3 is 15 residues long. V lost 2 bases, J lost 6 bases, and 11 bases stayed unmatched. In DNA, the CDR3 is TGCAGTGCTAGACATGGACAGGGAAGGAGCCCTGAAGCTTTCTTT. As protein: CSARHGQGRSPEAFF.

This clonotype was observed a few times. The chain employs TRBV6-1 and TRBJ1-3; a possible D gene is TRBD1 (5 bases). Trimming cost V 5 bases and J 1 base, with 21 bases left between them. This CDR3 has 18 residues. Germline CDR1 and CDR2: MNHNS and SASEGT. CDR3: CASSTPSGRQPSGNTIYF. CDR3 coding DNA: TGTGCCAGCAGTACCCCATCAGGTAGACAGCCTTCTGGAAACACCATATATTTT.

This clonotype showed up many times. The genes are TRBV7-2 and TRBJ1-6; 7 positions match TRBD1. Germline values: CDR1 SGHTA, CDR2 FQGNSA. The ends lost 7 bases at V and 8 bases at J; junction bases unmatched: 14. CDR3 size: 16 residues. The CDR3 sequence: CASTLRQGGAYSPLHF. The DNA of the CDR3 is TGTGCCAGCACCCTACGTCAGGGGGGCGCGTATTCACCCCTCCACTTT.

This clonotype appeared a few times. The V call is TRBV25-1, the J call TRBJ2-6, with no clear D. The V end lost 5 bases, the J end lost 0 bases, and 8 bases lay between the germline ends. The CDR3 is 15 amino acids. Germline V lookup: CDR1 MGHDK, CDR2 SYGVNS. CDR3 DNA sequence: TGTGCCAGCAGTTCGACGGGCTCTGGGGCCAACGTCCTGACTTTC. As protein: CASSSTGSGANVLTF.

The CDR3 DNA is TGTGCCAGCAGTTCCGGGACAGGGCTTAGGGGCTACAATGAGCAGTTCTTC. Translating gives CASSSGTGLRGYNEQFF. The V call is TRBV28, the J call TRBJ2-1; 9 bases are a match to TRBD1. This CDR3 has 17 amino acids. The germline CDR1 and CDR2 sequences are MDHEN and SYDVKM. V was clipped by 4 bases and J by 3 bases; unmatched bases: 10. Full variable domain (remainder filled in from reference TRBV28 and TRBJ2-1): DVKVTQSSRYLVKRTGEKVFLECVQDMDHENMFWYRQDPGLGLRLIYFSYDVKMKEKGDIPEGYSVSREKKERFSLILESASTNQTSMYLCASSSGTGLRGYNEQFFGPGTRLTVL.

This chain connects TRBV6-2 or TRBV6-3 to TRBJ1-2; 7 bases match TRBD1. The CDR3 has 14 amino acids. Germline V gene data show CDR1 as MNHEY and CDR2 as SVGEGT. V shed 6 bases, J shed 7 bases, and the junction held 11 bases outside the gene matches. CDR3 sequence: CASRKERQGSGYTF. The CDR3 nucleotides read TGTGCCAGCAGGAAGGAGAGACAGGGAAGTGGCTACACCTTC.

This clonotype was found a few times. The rearrangement joins TRBV19 to TRBJ1-2; 7 positions match TRBD1. Unmatched junction bases numbered 6, after V lost 3 bases and J lost 5 bases. CDR1 is LNHDA, CDR2 SQIVND, per germline (reference sequence). The CDR3 sequence is 14 residues long. The CDR3 spells CASSIETGLYGYTF. The CDR3 bases are TGTGCCAGTAGTATCGAGACAGGGCTTTATGGCTACACCTTC.

The chain combines TRBV7-9 with TRBJ1-4, with 8 bases matching TRBD1. Germline CDR1 reads SEHNR; CDR2 reads FQNEAQ (reference sequence). CDR3 size: 15 residues. V shed 3 bases and J 7 bases; nucleotides not matched to a gene: 7. The CDR3 bases are TGTGCCAGCAGCTTCCGTCCCGGGACAGGTGAAAAACTGTTTTTT. This translates into CASSFRPGTGEKLFF.

The chain uses TRBV28 and TRBJ2-1; D possibly corresponds to TRBD2 (6 bases). This CDR3 is 14 amino acids long. In germline, CDR1 is MDHEN, CDR2 SYDVKM. Trimming removed 7 bases from V and 3 bases from J, with 13 bases in between. The CDR3 is CASKSPGDYNEQFF. In DNA, the CDR3 is TGTGCCAGCAAATCCCCGGGGGACTACAATGAGCAGTTCTTC.

The chain links TRBV19 to TRBJ2-2, with 10 nucleotides matching TRBD1. V shed 5 bases, J shed 3 bases, and the junction held 12 bases outside the gene matches. Looked up from germline, CDR1 is LNHDA and CDR2 is SQIVND (reference sequence). This CDR3 comprises 18 residues. The CDR3 here is CASSLWAPGTGDTGELFF. DNA for the CDR3: TGTGCCAGTAGTCTATGGGCCCCCGGGACAGGGGACACCGGGGAGCTGTTTTTT.

This clonotype was detected a few times. The gene calls are TRBV7-2 and TRBJ2-1; TRBD2 aligns across 7 bases. The J segment lost 10 bases and the V segment lost 2 bases, leaving 17 bases of the junction unmatched. The germline CDR1 and CDR2 sequences are SGHTA and FQGNSA. The CDR3 runs 17 residues. DNA of the CDR3: TGTGCCAGCAGCTTATTCCGATCAAGTAGAGCGGGAAGGGAGCAGTTCTTC. This sequence encodes CASSLFRSSRAGREQFF.